The source of this TCR beta chain is a study of early T cells in non-severe SARS-CoV-2 infection (dated by TCRdb to the early 2020s). Regarding the study in general: Because TCR sequencing was done on bulk RNA from unsorted whole blood, the alpha and beta chains could not be paired.

Receptors were amplified or captured by 5' RACE. The reads were generated on a NextSeq 500. In the TCR library protocol, unique molecular identifiers were attached to individual cDNA molecules to correct for PCR bias and sequencing error. Sequencing covered both TCR alpha and beta chains, and within each sample the abundances of alpha and beta sequences were tightly co-correlated. Concerning the study's data processing: Decombinator V4 was used to perform V gene, J gene and CDR3 annotation of TCR sequences. Expanded TCRs were defined as changing significantly between any two time points under a Poisson model with p below 0.0001. TCR abundances were normalised to the total number of TCRs sequenced per sample and expressed as counts per million. MAIT TCRs were defined by TRAV1-2 paired with TRAJ12, TRAJ20 or TRAJ33, and iNKT TCRs by TRAV10 paired with TRAJ18. VDJdb, accessed 1 November 2021, was searched for CMV, EBV and SARS-CoV-2 annotated TCRs, excluding TCRs annotated for multiple antigens. Through fastp at Q25 and MiXCR, TCRdb rebuilt clones from the public reads, retaining in-frame beta chains. Rows are unified per CDR3 protein, each entry keeping the most common DNA and genes. The V and J calls here are based on TCRdb, not the publication. For this sample the table gives 55,000 to 75,000 distinct CDR3 sequences, of which roughly 10% were detected only once. 15% of the sample goes to the ten largest clones.

Study-level results and caveats: VDJdb matching was skewed toward anti-spike CD8 responses and likely underestimated virus-specific expansions by missing private and CD4 specificities.

The study was a case-control design nested within a healthcare worker cohort in London, UK, with weekly nasopharyngeal swab PCR tests and blood sampling. Between 23 and 31 March 2020, the week of the UK lockdown, healthcare workers were enrolled and then followed up weekly for as long as 16 weeks. This clonotype was counted ten times or more. Its antigen has not been determined. No much larger clone is present one base from it, and per-base qualities are unavailable. The cysteine opens and the phenylalanine closes a CDR3 of 14 amino acids. Only CDR3 DNA is held: 42 bases, read in frame from base 1. Trimming removed 6 bases from V and 2 bases from J, leaving 13 bases between the germline ends. Based on the germline V gene, the CDR1 and CDR2 sequences are MNHEY and SVGAGI.

This TCR came from an adult who was a healthcare worker with PCR-confirmed SARS-CoV-2 infection or an uninfected control (not recorded which). Recombination connected TRBV6-5 to TRBJ2-5, with TRBD2 as a weak D call on 5 bases. Sequenced material: whole blood, taken at baseline. The CDR3 is CASRRRIGQETQYF. The DNA sequence is given as TGTGCCAGCAGGAGGAGGATTGGGCAAGAGACCCAGTACTTC.